These 2 T cell receptor beta chains came from one sample sequenced in a study of blood T cell repertoires in COVID-19. The assay was immunoSEQ multiplex PCR, and TCRdb's table has in-frame clones only and misses some. The table has approximately 72,000 clones, around four fifths seen once; the top ten hold about 18%. Sequencing used peripheral blood. The receptors originated from a woman of 80 years or more with acute or convalescent COVID-19.

This chain uses TRBV4-2 with TRBJ1-1, with TRBD1 matching 8 bases. CDR1 and CDR2 from the germline V gene are LGHNA and YNFKEQ. The CDR3 has 15 amino acids. The junction had 4 bases not matched to a gene; V was cut back by 0 bases and J by 4 bases. CDR3 sequence (DNA): TGTGCCAGCAGCCAAGACAGGGGGCTCTCCACTGAAGCTTTCTTT. It codes for CASSQDRGLSTEAFF.

The V and J genes are TRBV5-1 and TRBJ2-1, with 8 bases fitting TRBD2. The CDR3 runs to 14 residues. Trimming took 4 bases from V and 5 from J; bases not matched to a gene: 5. Germline assignment: CDR1 SGHRS and CDR2 YFSETQ. In DNA form, the CDR3 reads TGCGCCAGCAGCCCGGGAGGGATGAACAATGAGCAGTTCTTC. This encodes CASSPGGMNNEQFF.